The T cell receptor (beta chain) under discussion was sequenced for a study of blood T cell repertoires in COVID-19 (dated by TCRdb to between 2020 and 2021). Context from the whole study: Samples from collaborators originated in the United States, Italy and Spain and spanned both the acute and convalescent phases of COVID-19. The prospective study material was composed of cDNA or gDNA derived from T cells, B-cell-depleted T cells, or PBMCs. Subjects who had been exposed to COVID-19, were actively infected with it, or had recovered from it provided the deeply sampled blood TCRbeta repertoires that made up the dataset. The repertoires were released in a freely available public database intended as a resource for research on the immune response to SARS-CoV-2. Samples came from the ongoing ImmuneRACE study (first 160 participants) plus 1,254 subjects from 6 global collaborators. A de-identified subject ID, COVID-19 status, age in years and sex were almost always included in the sample metadata. Where available, HLA class I and class II types were obtained from metadata supplied by the sample provider rather than from assay-based typing. General conclusions and limits of the study: How much clinical and demographic metadata was included differed by source and by participant, and the metadata was provided uncurated.

The immunoSEQ Assay, a bias-controlled multiplex PCR, was used to amplify TCRbeta CDR3 regions from genomic DNA. In the source study's methods: The number of nucleated cells in each sample was estimated by amplification of reference gene primers within the assay. Sequence reads were collapsed and filtered to measure the absolute abundance of every unique TCRbeta CDR3 rearrangement. Productive Simpson clonality was computed per sample as the square root of Simpson's diversity index over productive rearrangements. TCRdb took over this immuneACCESS table, retaining in-frame rearrangements with V and J assigned. Such tables are incomplete; in checked studies, under half of the missing clones stem from an unresolved V gene, and the remainder is unexplained. The V and J calls and clone size are taken from that table; D and trimming were inferred from the DNA. The sample table records 100,000 to 140,000 clones; about 90% of these occur just once. Less than 1.5% of the sample is in the top ten clones.

Each collaborating institution followed its own protocols to collect whole blood in K2EDTA tubes. Collaborator samples were shipped for TCRbeta analysis as frozen whole blood, isolated PBMCs, or DNA extracted from either sample type. Based on the germline V gene (reference sequence), the CDR1 and CDR2 sequences are LNHDA and SQIVND. CDR3 length: 13 amino acids, cysteine to phenylalanine. The sequence is cut down to CDR3 DNA, 39 bases in frame from base 1. Deletion took 6 bases off V and 6 bases off J, with a span of 14 bases between the germline ends. About this clone: Its binding antigen is unknown. Base qualities are missing; no much larger clone stands one base away.

The sequenced sample was peripheral blood. The clonotype originates from a woman in her 30s with acute or convalescent COVID-19. The V and J segments used are TRBV19 and TRBJ1-2; the D gene is possibly TRBD1, with 5 bases matching. The CDR3: CASSPAEGDGYTF. The DNA is TGTGCCAGTAGCCCGGCCGAAGGGGATGGCTACACCTTC.